The next 18 T cell receptor beta chains were all read from a single sample in a study of technical replicates of blood from four donors. Assay used: immunoSEQ multiplex PCR; TCRdb lists only in-frame clones, some missing. The sample contains about 74,000 clones, approximately 95% of which appear only once. The material sequenced was T cells isolated from PBMCs. The receptors come from a human donor in good health.

The CDR3 loop is CASSPPGWYGYTF. In DNA form, the CDR3 reads TGTGCCAGCAGCCCCCCGGGGTGGTATGGCTACACCTTC. V usage is TRBV7-2 and J usage is TRBJ1-2; D gene unclear. The CDR3 has 13 amino acids. V dropped 5 bases and J dropped 5 bases, with 12 bases sitting between them. CDR1 and CDR2 from the germline V gene are SGHTA and FQGNSA.

This clone was seen a single time. The chain carries TRBV6-6 and TRBJ2-7; unclear D gene. V shed 2 bases and J shed 4 bases, with 9 bases lying between them. Germline-derived CDR1 and CDR2 are MNHNY and SVGAGI (reference sequence). This CDR3 contains 13 residues. The CDR3 is CASSYLTQYEQYF. The CDR3 DNA reads TGTGCCAGCAGTTACCTCACTCAATACGAGCAGTACTTC.

This chain links TRBV19 with TRBJ1-6; TRBD1 might be the D (6 bases). This CDR3 spans 14 amino acids. Per germline, CDR1 LNHDA and CDR2 SQIVND (reference sequence). Between the trimmed V and J ends, which lost 0 bases and 7 bases, there was a span of 7 bases. CDR3 amino acids: CASSIEGGNSPLHF. CDR3 in DNA: TGTGCCAGTAGTATAGAAGGGGGAAATTCACCCCTCCACTTT.

J is TRBJ2-7 and V is TRBV5-1, with 8 bases aligning to TRBD1. CDR3 length equals 15 residues. The germline gives CDR1 SGHRS, CDR2 YFSETQ. V was pared by 5 bases and J by 3 bases, with 10 bases of the junction left unmatched. In DNA form, the CDR3 reads TGCGCCAGCAGGGGGGCGACAGGGGTTATCTACGAGCAGTACTTC. It is translated as CASRGATGVIYEQYF.

This chain links TRBV5-1 with TRBJ2-3, with D uncertain. This CDR3 has 16 residues. The V gene lost 0 bases and the J gene lost 1 base, with 12 bases spanning the gap. The germline gives CDR1 SGHRS, CDR2 YFSETQ. The CDR3, as DNA: TGCGCCAGCAGCTTGGTTTCAGTTCTGGGCACAGATACGCAGTATTTT. Its translation is CASSLVSVLGTDTQYF.

A word on this clone: At one end, the junction sequence differs from germline, possibly due to a read error. V usage is TRBV7-7 and J usage is TRBJ1-1; no clear D. Germline assignment: CDR1 SSHAT and CDR2 FNYEAQ (reference sequence). This CDR3 region has 19 residues. CDR3 region: CASSLVGQVHLAMNTEAFF. CDR3 in DNA: TGTGCTAGCAGCTTAGTTGGGCAGGTCCATCTCGCAATGAACACTGAAGCTTTCTTT. The full variable domain, with the rest looked up from reference TRBV7-7 and TRBJ1-1, is GAGVSQSPRYKVTKRGQDVTLRCDPISSHATLYWYQQALGQGPEFLTYFNYEAQPDKSGLPSDRFSAERPEGSISTLTIQRTEQRDSAMYRCASSLVGQVHLAMNTEAFFGQGTRLTVV.

In DNA, the CDR3 is TGCAGCGTTGAGCTAGCGGGGATTAATTGGTTTGGGGCCGGGGAGCTGTTTTTT. Amino acids: CSVELAGINWFGAGELFF. This chain joins TRBV29-1 and TRBJ2-2; 9 nucleotides agree with TRBD2. J gave up 6 bases and V 3 bases, and 17 bases lay outside the gene matches. The CDR3 extends over 18 amino acids. Germline V gene lookup returns CDR1 SQVTM and CDR2 ANQGSEA.

The chain is built from TRBV30 and TRBJ1-1; D is ambiguous. The V and J ends lost 5 bases and 1 base respectively, with 8 bases between them. CDR3 length: 12 residues. The germline V gene has CDR1 GTSNPN and CDR2 SVGIG (reference sequence). CDR3 in DNA: TGTGCCTGGGGCCACCCGAACACTGAAGCTTTCTTT. Translating gives CAWGHPNTEAFF.

This chain uses TRBV11-3 with TRBJ2-2; D remains ambiguous. V was cut by 4 bases and J by 6 bases, with 12 bases left in between. Germline CDR1 SGHNT, CDR2 YENEEA. CDR3 length: 14 amino acids. CDR3 bases: TGTGCCAGCAGCTCAGAGGCAGGCTCCGGGGAGCTGTTTTTT. Amino acids: CASSSEAGSGELFF.

This chain connects TRBV4-2 to TRBJ2-2; 12 bases are a match to TRBD2. CDR3 size: 18 residues. Germline CDR1 and CDR2: LGHNA and YNFKEQ. The ends lost 1 base at V and 3 bases at J; junction bases unmatched: 6. CDR3 protein: CASSQVLAGGPDTGELFF. In nucleotides, the CDR3 is TGTGCCAGCAGCCAAGTCCTAGCGGGAGGGCCGGACACCGGGGAGCTGTTTTTT.

The V gene is TRBV10-1, the J gene TRBJ1-1; tentatively, D is TRBD1 (6 bases). CDR1 is WNHNN, CDR2 SYGVQD, per germline (reference sequence). This CDR3 contains 13 residues. Trimming took 6 bases from V and 0 from J, leaving 8 bases between them. The CDR3 loop reads CASRDSLNTEAFF. The CDR3 nucleotides are TGCGCCAGCAGGGACAGTCTGAACACTGAAGCTTTCTTT.

This sequence joins TRBV28 and TRBJ1-3; D uncertain. The germline V gene encodes CDR1 MDHEN and CDR2 SYDVKM. Trimming stripped 7 bases from V and 2 bases from J, with 18 bases between. The CDR3 spans 16 residues. DNA of the CDR3: TGTGCCAGCACTCAAGAGGAGATTCTTACTGGAAACACCATATATTTT. This codes for CASTQEEILTGNTIYF.

V and J are TRBV12-1 and TRBJ2-2; the DNA was not compared with TRBD1, the D call given in the table. TRBV12-1 is classified as a pseudogene. The CDR3 totals 15 residues. The CDR3 DNA follows: TGTGCCAGCAGCCGACGGACAGGGAACACCGGGGAGCTGTTTTTT. This translates into CASSRRTGNTGELFF.

The V call is TRBV4-2, the J call TRBJ1-3; D is uncertain. Germline V CDR1 and CDR2: LGHNA, YNFKEQ. This CDR3 spans 16 amino acids. Trimming took 1 base from V and 0 from J, leaving 10 bases between them. DNA of the CDR3: TGTGCCAGCAGCCAAGCTTTCACCTACTCTGGAAACACCATATATTTT. Its protein is CASSQAFTYSGNTIYF.

The V gene is TRBV7-6, the J gene TRBJ2-5; 11 bases are a match to TRBD2. The CDR3 covers 16 residues. Trimming took 5 bases from V and 5 from J; bases not matched to a gene: 10. In germline, CDR1 is SGHVS, CDR2 FNYEAQ. For the CDR3, the DNA is TGTGCCAGCAGCCCCGGACTAGCGGGTATTCTGGAGACCCAGTACTTC. Translating gives CASSPGLAGILETQYF.

Worth noting for this clone: Other DNA sequences of this sample code for an identical CDR3. This sequence joins TRBV9 and TRBJ1-3; 9 bases agree with TRBD1. Trimming removed 3 bases from V and 0 bases from J; junction bases left unmatched: 4. CDR1 SGDLS and CDR2 YYNGEE come from the germline V gene. The CDR3 is 16 amino acids. The CDR3 sequence: CASSGPGQGSGNTIYF. CDR3 bases: TGTGCCAGCAGCGGTCCGGGACAGGGCTCTGGAAACACCATATATTTT.

The chain combines TRBV19 with TRBJ2-7; a weak D match, TRBD2 (5 bases). The CDR3 has 13 residues. V was clipped by 3 bases and J by 4 bases, with 10 bases between them. The germline gives CDR1 LNHDA, CDR2 SQIVND (reference sequence). DNA of the CDR3: TGTGCCAGTAGTATCCCCGGGGATTACGAGCAGTACTTC. As protein: CASSIPGDYEQYF.

This clone was picked up one time. The chain has TRBV5-1 and TRBJ2-5, with D perhaps matching TRBD1 (5 bases). Germline CDR1 SGHRS, CDR2 YFSETQ. Trimming removed 0 bases from V and 0 bases from J, with 6 bases in between. The CDR3 consists of 14 residues. Here the CDR3 reads CASSLAGYQETQYF. The CDR3, as DNA: TGCGCCAGCAGCTTGGCAGGGTACCAAGAGACCCAGTACTTC.